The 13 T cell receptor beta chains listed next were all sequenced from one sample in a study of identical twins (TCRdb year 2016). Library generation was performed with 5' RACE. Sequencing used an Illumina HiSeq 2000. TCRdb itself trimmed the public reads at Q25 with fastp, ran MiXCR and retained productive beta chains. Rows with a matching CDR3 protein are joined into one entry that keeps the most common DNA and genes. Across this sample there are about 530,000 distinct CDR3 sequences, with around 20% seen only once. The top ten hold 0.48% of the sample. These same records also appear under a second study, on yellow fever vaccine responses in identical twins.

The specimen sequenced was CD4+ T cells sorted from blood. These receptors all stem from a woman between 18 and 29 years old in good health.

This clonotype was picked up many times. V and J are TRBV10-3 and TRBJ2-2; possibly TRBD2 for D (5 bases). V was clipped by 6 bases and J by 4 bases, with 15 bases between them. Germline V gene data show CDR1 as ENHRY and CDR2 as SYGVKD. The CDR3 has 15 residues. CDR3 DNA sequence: TGTGCCATCAGCTACGAGACTGCGGGCACCGGGGAGCTGTTTTTT. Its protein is CAISYETAGTGELFF.

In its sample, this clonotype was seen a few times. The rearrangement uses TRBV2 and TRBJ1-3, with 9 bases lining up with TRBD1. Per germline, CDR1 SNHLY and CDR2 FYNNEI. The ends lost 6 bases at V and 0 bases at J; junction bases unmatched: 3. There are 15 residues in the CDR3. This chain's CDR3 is CASSDRGSSGNTIYF. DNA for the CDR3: TGTGCCAGCAGCGACAGGGGGTCCTCTGGAAACACCATATATTTT. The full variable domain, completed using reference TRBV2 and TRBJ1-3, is EPEVTQTPSHQVTQMGQEVILRCVPISNHLYFYWYRQILGQKVEFLVSFYNNEISEKSEIFDDQFSVERPDGSNFTLKIRSTKLEDSAMYFCASSDRGSSGNTIYFGEGSWLTVV.

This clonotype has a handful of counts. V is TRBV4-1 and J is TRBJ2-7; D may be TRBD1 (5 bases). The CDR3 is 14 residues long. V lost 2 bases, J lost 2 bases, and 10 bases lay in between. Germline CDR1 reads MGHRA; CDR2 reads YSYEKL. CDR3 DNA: TGCGCCAGCAGCCAAAGCACAGGCACCTACGAGCAGTACTTC. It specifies CASSQSTGTYEQYF.

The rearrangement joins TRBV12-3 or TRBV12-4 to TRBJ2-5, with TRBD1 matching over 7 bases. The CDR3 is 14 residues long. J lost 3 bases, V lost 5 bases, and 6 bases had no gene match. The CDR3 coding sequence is TGTGCCAGCAGTCGAGACAGGGTAGAAGAGACCCAGTACTTC. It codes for CASSRDRVEETQYF.

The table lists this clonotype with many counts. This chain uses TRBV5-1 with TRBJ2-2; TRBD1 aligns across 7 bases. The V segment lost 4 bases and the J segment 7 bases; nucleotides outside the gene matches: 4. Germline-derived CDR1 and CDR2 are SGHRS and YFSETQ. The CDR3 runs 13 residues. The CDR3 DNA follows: TGCGCCAGCAGCGCACAGGGGTTCGGGGAGCTGTTTTTT. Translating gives CASSAQGFGELFF.

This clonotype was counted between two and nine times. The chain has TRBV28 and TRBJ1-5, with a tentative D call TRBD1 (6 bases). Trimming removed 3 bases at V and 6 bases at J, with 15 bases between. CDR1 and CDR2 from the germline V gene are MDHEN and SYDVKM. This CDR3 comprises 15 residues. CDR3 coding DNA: TGTGCCAGCAGTTTCTGGGGGCCGTTTTCTCAGCCCCAGCATTTT. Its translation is CASSFWGPFSQPQHF. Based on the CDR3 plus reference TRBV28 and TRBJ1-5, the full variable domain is DVKVTQSSRYLVKRTGEKVFLECVQDMDHENMFWYRQDPGLGLRLIYFSYDVKMKEKGDIPEGYSVSREKKERFSLILESASTNQTSMYLCASSFWGPFSQPQHFGDGTRLSIL.

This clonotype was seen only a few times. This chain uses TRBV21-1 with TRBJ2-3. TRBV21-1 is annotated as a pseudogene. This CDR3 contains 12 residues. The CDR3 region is CASSKPTDTQYF. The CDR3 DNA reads TGTGCCAGCAGCAAACCCACAGATACGCAGTATTTT.

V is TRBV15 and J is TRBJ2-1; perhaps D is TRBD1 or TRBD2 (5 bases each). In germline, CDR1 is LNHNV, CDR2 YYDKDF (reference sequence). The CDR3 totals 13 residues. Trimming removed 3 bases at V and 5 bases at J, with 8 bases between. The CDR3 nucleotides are TGTGCCACCAGCAGGTGGGACGACAATGAGCAGTTCTTC. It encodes CATSRWDDNEQFF.

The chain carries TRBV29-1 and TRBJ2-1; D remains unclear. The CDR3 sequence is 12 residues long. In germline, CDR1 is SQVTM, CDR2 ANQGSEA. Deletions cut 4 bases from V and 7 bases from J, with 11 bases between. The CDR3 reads CSVGWGMNEQFF. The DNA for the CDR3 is TGCAGCGTTGGTTGGGGTATGAATGAGCAGTTCTTC.

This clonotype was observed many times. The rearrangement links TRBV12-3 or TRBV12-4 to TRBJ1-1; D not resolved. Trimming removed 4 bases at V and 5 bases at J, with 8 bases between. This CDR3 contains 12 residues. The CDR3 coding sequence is TGTGCCAGCAGTTCGACGGGTACTGAAGCTTTCTTT. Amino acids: CASSSTGTEAFF.

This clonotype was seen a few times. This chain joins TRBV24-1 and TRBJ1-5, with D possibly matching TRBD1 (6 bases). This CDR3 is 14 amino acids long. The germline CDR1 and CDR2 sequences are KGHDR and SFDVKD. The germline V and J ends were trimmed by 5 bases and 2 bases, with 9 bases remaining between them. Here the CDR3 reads CATSGRGGNQPQHF. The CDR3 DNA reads TGTGCCACCAGTGGCAGGGGTGGCAATCAGCCCCAGCATTTT.

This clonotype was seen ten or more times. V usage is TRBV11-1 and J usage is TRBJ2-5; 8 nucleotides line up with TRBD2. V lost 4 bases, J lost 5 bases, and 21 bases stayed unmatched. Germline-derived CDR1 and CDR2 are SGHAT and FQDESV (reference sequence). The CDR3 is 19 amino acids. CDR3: CASSSSRPPRREGLETQYF. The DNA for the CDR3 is TGTGCCAGCAGCTCTAGTCGCCCCCCTAGACGGGAGGGCCTCGAGACCCAGTACTTC.

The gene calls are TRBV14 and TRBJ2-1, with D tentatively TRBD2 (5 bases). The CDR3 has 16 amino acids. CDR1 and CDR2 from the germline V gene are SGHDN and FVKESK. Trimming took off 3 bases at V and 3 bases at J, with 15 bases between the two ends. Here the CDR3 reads CASSQPPRGYYNEQFF. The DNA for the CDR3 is TGTGCCAGCAGCCAGCCCCCCCGGGGATACTACAATGAGCAGTTCTTC. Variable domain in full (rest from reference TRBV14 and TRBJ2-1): EAGVTQFPSHSVIEKGQTVTLRCDPISGHDNLYWYRRVMGKEIKFLLHFVKESKQDESGMPNNRFLAERTGGTYSTLKVQPAELEDSGVYFCASSQPPRGYYNEQFFGPGTRLTVL.